This T cell receptor (beta chain) was sequenced in a study of shared clonotypes between healthy human individuals. Germline V gene lookup returns CDR1 SNHLY and CDR2 FYNNEI. The CDR3 covers 13 residues. V dropped 8 bases and J dropped 1; count of bases not matched to a gene: 1. The deep-level immunoSEQ assay was used. Ten immunoSEQ deep assay plates were used to sequence unsorted PBMC DNA. Using immunoSEQ multiplex PCR, the repertoire was profiled, and TCRdb retains in-frame clones only, with some absent. The sample contains some 470,000 clones, 76% of which appear only once. The clonotype originates from a woman in her forties in good health. Some clones in this sample may be carry-over from other donors' samples. The V call is TRBV2, the J call TRBJ2-3; TRBD2 matches 9 bases. The sample consisted of PBMCs. CDR3 amino acids: CASLAGGTDTQYF. CDR3 bases: TGTGCCAGCTTAGCGGGGGGCACAGATACGCAGTATTTT.